These 15 T cell receptor beta chains share one sample of origin, sequenced in a study of a mutant IDH1 vaccine in newly diagnosed glioma. Time point reported: week 11, during vaccination. Topical imiquimod accompanied each vaccine dose, which consisted of 300 ug of mutant IDH1 20-mer peptide. The assay was immunoSEQ multiplex PCR, and TCRdb's table has in-frame clones only and misses some. The profile covers about 110,000 clones, with approximately 87% appearing a single time and 0.55% to 0.7% taken by the ten largest. These TCRs are of unknown antigen specificity. Specimen: PBMCs, collected from a glioma patient whose treatment included an IDH1 peptide vaccine. These receptors were collected from a woman between 50 and 59 years old with glioma.

V is TRBV5-1 and J is TRBJ2-7; 9 bases fit TRBD2. This CDR3 region has 15 residues. Germline V gene data show CDR1 as SGHRS and CDR2 as YFSETQ. The V gene end was trimmed by 0 bases and the J gene end by 6 bases; junction bases not matched to a gene: 7. This CDR3 is CASSLGVGLAREQYF. As DNA, the CDR3 is TGCGCCAGCAGCTTGGGAGTGGGACTAGCCCGCGAGCAGTACTTC.

J is TRBJ2-6 and V is TRBV27; 8 positions agree with TRBD1. Germline-derived CDR1 and CDR2 are MNHEY and SMNVEV (reference sequence). J lost 0 bases, V lost 6 bases, and 4 bases had no gene match. The CDR3 sequence is 16 residues long. CDR3: CASSGQGPSGANVLTF. CDR3 bases: TGTGCCAGCAGCGGACAGGGACCCTCTGGGGCCAACGTCCTGACTTTC.

The chain uses TRBV19 and TRBJ2-7; D call uncertain. The CDR3 consists of 12 residues. V was shortened by 8 bases and J by 1 base, with 9 bases between the two germline ends. Per germline, CDR1 LNHDA and CDR2 SQIVND (reference sequence). The CDR3 region has the DNA TGTGCCAGTGGAGCGTCGTCCTACGAGCAGTACTTC. Translation: CASGASSYEQYF.

The genes are TRBV28 and TRBJ2-1; 9 bases are a match to TRBD2. Germline V lookup: CDR1 MDHEN, CDR2 SYDVKM. The CDR3 spans 17 residues. The V segment lost 3 bases and the J segment 7 bases; nucleotides outside the gene matches: 13. The CDR3 reads CASSLLTGGRARNEQFF. CDR3 bases: TGTGCCAGCAGTTTGCTTACGGGCGGGAGGGCCCGGAATGAGCAGTTCTTC.

CDR3: CSVLRGVAYGGYTF. DNA for the CDR3: TGCAGCGTGCTCAGGGGGGTCGCTTATGGTGGCTACACCTTC. This chain uses TRBV29-1 with TRBJ1-2; TRBD1 matches 7 bases. Germline V gene lookup returns CDR1 SQVTM and CDR2 ANQGSEA. The CDR3 length is 14 residues. Trimming at V came to 6 bases and at J to 7 bases, leaving 14 bases not matched to a gene.

The chain uses TRBV28 and TRBJ1-5; 11 nucleotides line up with TRBD1. Losses at the gene ends were 2 bases for V and 1 base for J; bases not matched to a gene: 10. Germline CDR1 and CDR2: MDHEN and SYDVKM. The CDR3 runs 19 residues. The CDR3 sequence: CASSLRTGGILKSNQPQHF. CDR3 nucleotides: TGTGCCAGCAGTTTACGGACAGGGGGCATTTTAAAGAGCAATCAGCCCCAGCATTTT.

The chain has TRBV19 and TRBJ2-3; 8 bases line up with TRBD2. This CDR3 comprises 15 residues. The junction had 9 bases not matched to a gene; V was cut back by 9 bases and J by 1 base. Looked up from germline, CDR1 is LNHDA and CDR2 is SQIVND (reference sequence). Here the CDR3 DNA reads TGTGCCAGCCGACTCAGCGGGAGACGCACAGATACGCAGTATTTT. Amino acid sequence: CASRLSGRRTDTQYF. Filled out from reference TRBV19 and TRBJ2-3, the complete variable domain reads DGGITQSPKYLFRKEGQNVTLSCEQNLNHDAMYWYRQDPGQGLRLIYYSQIVNDFQKGDIAEGYSVSREKKESFPLTVTSAQKNPTAFYLCASRLSGRRTDTQYFGPGTRLTVL.

The rearrangement joins TRBV2 to TRBJ1-1; D unclear. Germline CDR1 SNHLY, CDR2 FYNNEI. This CDR3 has 15 amino acids. V lost 4 bases and J lost 5, with 17 bases in between. The DNA of the CDR3 is TGTGCCAGCAGTGGGTCCCGGAACTCAGAGACTGAAGCTTTCTTT. This sequence encodes CASSGSRNSETEAFF. The variable domain in full, with the rest retrieved from reference TRBV2 and TRBJ1-1, is EPEVTQTPSHQVTQMGQEVILRCVPISNHLYFYWYRQILGQKVEFLVSFYNNEISEKSEIFDDQFSVERPDGSNFTLKIRSTKLEDSAMYFCASSGSRNSETEAFFGQGTRLTVV.

The gene calls are TRBV7-9 and TRBJ2-2; D not resolved. The germline V and J ends were trimmed by 1 base and 0 bases, with 12 bases remaining between them. The CDR3 runs to 17 residues. Germline CDR1 and CDR2: SEHNR and FQNEAQ (reference sequence). The DNA of the CDR3 is TGTGCCAGCAGCTTAGGGCTCTCCCCTTCGAACACCGGGGAGCTGTTTTTT. It codes for CASSLGLSPSNTGELFF. Full variable domain (outside the CDR3, taken from reference TRBV7-9 and TRBJ2-2): DTGVSQNPRHKITKRGQNVTFRCDPISEHNRLYWYRQTLGQGPEFLTYFQNEAQLEKSRLLSDRFSAERPKGSFSTLEIQRTEQGDSAMYLCASSLGLSPSNTGELFFGEGSRLTVL.

CDR3 coding DNA: TGTGCCAGCAGTTCACCGGGACAGGCGAACACTGAAGCTTTCTTT. Translation: CASSSPGQANTEAFF. The chain links TRBV6-5 to TRBJ1-1, with 8 bases identical to TRBD1. V trimming: 4 bases; J trimming: 1 base; junction bases outside the gene matches: 5. The CDR3 runs to 15 residues. Germline V gene data show CDR1 as MNHEY and CDR2 as SVGAGI.

As DNA, the CDR3 is TGTGCCAGCAGCTCTATTAGGGTAACTGGAAACACCATATATTTT. It specifies CASSSIRVTGNTIYF. This chain uses TRBV7-9 with TRBJ1-3; D is undetermined. V was cut by 4 bases and J by 2 bases, with 12 bases left in between. This CDR3 has 15 residues. Germline CDR1 and CDR2: SEHNR and FQNEAQ (reference sequence).

The gene calls are TRBV25-1 and TRBJ2-7, with D possibly matching TRBD1 (6 bases). The germline V gene encodes CDR1 MGHDK and CDR2 SYGVNS. V lost 4 bases to trimming and J lost 7 bases, with 17 bases between them. The CDR3 has 14 residues. Here the CDR3 reads CASSGGQLLREQYF. The CDR3 DNA sequence: TGTGCCAGCAGTGGAGGACAGCTTCTACGAGAGCAGTACTTC.

The chain recombines TRBV7-3 with TRBJ2-1; 7 nucleotides match TRBD2. Looked up from germline, CDR1 is SGHTA and CDR2 is FQGTGA. The length of the CDR3 is 15 residues. The V and J ends lost 2 bases and 3 bases, in that order; junction bases with no gene match: 4. CDR3 nucleotide sequence: TGTGCCAGCAGCTTAGCGGGGGAGAACTACAATGAGCAGTTCTTC. This encodes CASSLAGENYNEQFF.

The rearrangement links TRBV6-1 to TRBJ1-2, with 9 bases lining up with TRBD1. V trimming: 6 bases; J trimming: 5 bases; junction bases outside the gene matches: 7. This CDR3 contains 14 residues. Germline assignment: CDR1 MNHNS and CDR2 SASEGT. Here the CDR3 DNA reads TGTGCCAGCAGCGTTTCCGGGACAGGGTATGGCTACACCTTC. Translation: CASSVSGTGYGYTF.

The CDR3 sequence is CASSEPGLAGVHEQYF. As DNA, the CDR3 is TGTGCCAGCAGTGAACCGGGACTAGCGGGAGTACACGAGCAGTACTTC. This sequence joins TRBV25-1 and TRBJ2-7, with 14 positions matching TRBD2. Germline V gene sequence: CDR1 MGHDK, CDR2 SYGVNS. There are 16 residues in the CDR3. Trimming cost V 2 bases and J 5 bases; bases outside gene matches: 5.